This TCR beta chain was identified during a study of cytomegalovirus exposure and HLA in healthy donors. The PCR was carried out with 60 Vbeta primers and 13 Jbeta primers. This table comes from immunoSEQ multiplex PCR, and its TCRdb copy is limited to in-frame clones, with some not included. The repertoire holds 95,000 to 110,000 clones, with approximately 81% as singletons. Study conclusions and caveats: Most TCR sequences were uncommon, yet certain public TCRs appeared in many donors.

CDR1 is LGHNA and CDR2 is YNFKEQ in the germline V gene. The V and J ends lost 4 bases and 5 bases respectively, with 9 bases between them. The CDR3 runs to 12 residues. With regard to this clone: Antigen: not known.

The sequenced material came from PBMCs. This chain uses TRBV4-2 with TRBJ2-7; a weak D match, TRBD2 (6 bases). The receptor comes from a man aged 30 to 39 in good health and CMV-seronegative. The CDR3 DNA is TGTGCCAGCAGCCCGGAGGGCCACGAGCAGTACTTC. Residues: CASSPEGHEQYF.